This entry lists 25 T cell receptor beta chains sequenced from one sample in a study of T cells in Graves' hyperthyroidism and ophthalmopathy. Amplified regions were TCR beta CDR3 sequences from RNA transcripts. HTBI primers were the set used in a first-round RT-PCR of the TCR CDR3. TCRdb recomputed calls from the multiplex PCR reads with MiXCR, one row per CDR3 protein. The profile shows nearly 750,000 distinct CDR3 sequences, around 40% of them singletons. Input material: blood. Receptors originate from a woman between 35 and 50 years old with Graves' hyperthyroidism.

This clonotype was detected many times. The chain recombines TRBV6-5 with TRBJ2-2, with TRBD1 matching 7 bases. V trimming: 5 bases; J trimming: 7 bases; junction bases outside the gene matches: 7. The CDR3 loop spans 14 amino acids. CDR1 and CDR2 from the germline V gene are MNHEY and SVGAGI. The CDR3 reads CASSHRQGSGELFF. The CDR3 coding sequence is TGTGCCAGCAGTCACAGACAGGGAAGCGGGGAGCTGTTTTTT.

V and J are TRBV9 and TRBJ1-1; TRBD1 agrees at 8 bases. The CDR3 is 15 residues long. Germline assignment: CDR1 SGDLS and CDR2 YYNGEE. With 3 bases clipped from V and 2 bases from J, the junction kept 6 bases outside the gene matches. The CDR3 nucleotides are TGTGCCAGCAGCGCCCACAGGGGGGGAAACACTGAAGCTTTCTTT. As protein: CASSAHRGGNTEAFF.

V is TRBV12-5 and J is TRBJ2-7; TRBD2 matches at 7 bases. The CDR3 has 16 amino acids. Germline CDR1 LGHNT, CDR2 FRNRAP. Trimming took 3 bases from V and 5 from J; bases not matched to a gene: 13. In DNA, the CDR3 is TGTGCTAGTGGTTTCTTCCTAGCGGAGTTTCTTGACGAGCAGTACTTC. This gives the protein CASGFFLAEFLDEQYF.

This clonotype came up many times. The chain has TRBV12-3 or TRBV12-4 and TRBJ1-5; tentatively, D is TRBD1 (5 bases). V was clipped by 7 bases and J by 2 bases, with 18 bases between them. The CDR3 is 16 amino acids. The CDR3 reads CASTKYSGAGNQPQHF. Here the CDR3 DNA reads TGTGCCAGCACCAAATACTCCGGGGCAGGCAATCAGCCCCAGCATTTT.

The rearrangement links TRBV6-1 to TRBJ1-2, with 8 bases that match TRBD1. This CDR3 has 14 residues. The V and J ends lost 5 bases and 8 bases, in that order; junction bases with no gene match: 10. Per the germline V gene, CDR1 is MNHNS and CDR2 is SASEGT. CDR3 coding DNA: TGTGCCAGCAGTTATTTACAGGGGGTGGACGGCTACACCTTC. Amino acid sequence: CASSYLQGVDGYTF.

This chain uses TRBV12-3 or TRBV12-4 with TRBJ1-2; D perhaps matches TRBD1 (6 bases). The CDR3 is 16 amino acids. Deletions cut 6 bases from V and 1 base from J, with 18 bases between. The CDR3 loop reads CASSQGTAIRNYGYTF. CDR3 coding DNA: TGTGCCAGCAGCCAGGGGACGGCTATACGTAACTATGGCTACACCTTC.

Only one count was recorded for this clonotype. In DNA, the CDR3 is TGTGCCACCAGTGATGCCGGGACAGAGGTCTATGGCTACACCTTC. Its translation: CATSDAGTEVYGYTF. V usage is TRBV24-1 and J usage is TRBJ1-2, with 7 bases matching TRBD1. The CDR3 contains 15 residues. V was pared by 3 bases and J by 4 bases, with 7 bases of the junction left unmatched. Germline values: CDR1 KGHDR, CDR2 SFDVKD.

This clonotype occurred many times. V and J are TRBV20-1 and TRBJ1-2, with D uncertain. The CDR3 consists of 13 residues. The germline V gene has CDR1 DFQATT and CDR2 SNEGSKA (reference sequence). The V end lost 1 base, the J end lost 7 bases, and 13 bases lay between the germline ends. The CDR3 sequence: CSARVQPGSGYTF. For the CDR3, the DNA is TGCAGTGCTAGAGTACAACCTGGGAGTGGCTACACCTTC.

The table lists this clonotype with a few counts. The chain employs TRBV7-2 and TRBJ1-5, with a tentative D call TRBD1 (5 bases). This CDR3 spans 15 amino acids. The germline gives CDR1 SGHTA, CDR2 FQGNSA. The V gene lost 5 bases and the J gene lost 5 bases, with 16 bases spanning the gap. The CDR3 DNA reads as TGTGCCAGCAGCATTACCCAGGGCCCCCATCAGCCCCAGCATTTT. It specifies CASSITQGPHQPQHF.

The gene calls are TRBV4-3 and TRBJ2-7; D gene uncertain. The CDR3 contains 16 residues. Germline V gene sequence: CDR1 LGHNA, CDR2 YSLEER. V was shortened by 1 base and J by 0 bases, with 13 bases between the two germline ends. CDR3 DNA: TGCGCCAGCAGCCAAGTGTGGGCCGAGAGCTCCTACGAGCAGTACTTC. Translated, it gives CASSQVWAESSYEQYF.

The sample holds many counts of this clonotype. The chain carries TRBV7-8 and TRBJ2-5; D unclear. The germline V gene has CDR1 SGHVS and CDR2 FQNEAQ. The CDR3 has 13 residues. Trimming pared 3 bases from V and 5 bases from J, leaving 10 bases between. Here the CDR3 reads CASSFATKETQYF. CDR3 sequence (DNA): TGTGCCAGCAGCTTTGCAACAAAGGAGACCCAGTACTTC.

This clonotype was observed at least ten times. The chain combines TRBV20-1 with TRBJ2-7; D perhaps matches TRBD1 (6 bases). The CDR3 length is 14 residues. The germline V gene has CDR1 DFQATT and CDR2 SNEGSKA (reference sequence). V lost 5 bases to trimming and J lost 3 bases, with 17 bases between them. CDR3: CSALDRTGYYEQYF. CDR3 bases: TGCAGTGCTCTAGACAGGACTGGGTACTACGAGCAGTACTTC.

Worth noting for this clonotype: Possible read error: a much larger clone is one base away. V and J are TRBV6-2 or TRBV6-3 and TRBJ1-1, with TRBD1 matching over 8 bases. This CDR3 spans 14 amino acids. In germline, CDR1 is MNHEY, CDR2 SVGEGT. The CDR3 loop reads CASRYDRGWTEASF. The CDR3 DNA sequence: TGTGCCAGCAGATACGACAGGGGATGGACTGAAGCTTCCTTT.

There are a few counts of this clonotype. The chain carries TRBV7-2 and TRBJ1-4; maybe TRBD1 (5 bases). The CDR3 has 15 residues. Looked up from germline, CDR1 is SGHTA and CDR2 is FQGNSA. The V end was cut by 1 base, the J end by 8 bases, with 14 bases between. The CDR3 is CASSLDHGGEEKLFF. DNA of the CDR3: TGTGCCAGCAGCTTAGATCACGGGGGTGAAGAAAAACTGTTTTTT.

This clonotype was recorded at least ten times. This chain links TRBV2 with TRBJ1-4; D gene uncertain. The CDR3 consists of 14 residues. Trimming cost V 5 bases and J 0 bases, with 7 bases left between them. Looked up from germline, CDR1 is SNHLY and CDR2 is FYNNEI. CDR3 coding DNA: TGTGCCAGCAGTCGGGCAGCAACTAATGAAAAACTGTTTTTT. This codes for CASSRAATNEKLFF.

This clonotype was recorded at least ten times. The V and J genes are TRBV10-3 and TRBJ1-4, with D tentatively TRBD1 (6 bases). The CDR3 covers 13 residues. Looked up from germline, CDR1 is ENHRY and CDR2 is SYGVKD. Trimming shortened V by 6 bases and J by 3 bases, and 8 bases separated the two germline ends. CDR3 coding DNA: TGTGCCATCAGGGAGGGGGCTAATGAAAAACTGTTTTTT. Protein product: CAIREGANEKLFF.

This clonotype has at least ten counts. The chain combines TRBV6-2 or TRBV6-3 with TRBJ1-2; no firm D call. The CDR3 runs 13 residues. The germline V and J ends were trimmed by 6 bases and 8 bases, with 16 bases remaining between them. Germline lookup yields CDR1 MNHEY and CDR2 SVGEGT. CDR3 DNA sequence: TGTGCCAGCAGCGCGATGCGAAGTTCGGGCTACACCTTC. This gives the protein CASSAMRSSGYTF.

Points on this clonotype: A read error may be the cause here, since a much bigger clone is one base away. The CDR3 loop is CASSTSQGGYGYTF. As DNA, the CDR3 is TGTGCCAGTAGTACTTCGCAGGGTGGCTATGGCTACACCTTC. V and J are TRBV19 and TRBJ1-2, with D tentatively TRBD1 (5 bases). Per germline, CDR1 LNHDA and CDR2 SQIVND (reference sequence). The CDR3 extends over 14 amino acids. Between the trimmed V and J ends, which lost 4 bases and 4 bases, there was a span of 13 bases.

This chain uses TRBV5-8 with TRBJ1-2; the D is unclear. V lost 0 bases and J lost 6, with 15 bases in between. This CDR3 region has 15 residues. Germline loops: CDR1 SGHTS, CDR2 YDEGEE. The CDR3 coding sequence is TGTGCCAGCAGCTTGGAGTTCAACAGCCTTAATGGCTACACCTTC. Encoded protein: CASSLEFNSLNGYTF.

The V gene is TRBV9, the J gene TRBJ1-1, with a weak D call TRBD1 (5 bases). This CDR3 comprises 14 residues. V lost 4 bases to trimming and J lost 2 bases, with 12 bases between them. Germline V gives CDR1 SGDLS, CDR2 YYNGEE. CDR3 loop: CASSWQGENTEAFF. CDR3 nucleotide sequence: TGTGCCAGCAGCTGGCAGGGAGAAAACACTGAAGCTTTCTTT.

The chain couples TRBV12-3 or TRBV12-4 to TRBJ1-6, with TRBD1 identical over 9 bases. The CDR3 covers 15 residues. V lost 5 bases and J lost 4; bases outside the gene matches: 3. In DNA form, the CDR3 reads TGTGCCAGCAGTGACAGGGGGAGGTATAATTCACCCCTCCACTTT. Protein: CASSDRGRYNSPLHF.

As concerns this clonotype: The junction shows a germline mismatch at one end, possibly a read error. The chain has TRBV24-1 and TRBJ2-1; D may be TRBD2 (5 bases). Germline values: CDR1 KGHDR, CDR2 SFDVKD. The CDR3 is 14 residues long. The CDR3 region is CASSYGRTVNEQFF. Here the CDR3 DNA reads TGTGCCAGCAGTTACGGCAGGACTGTTAATGAGCAGTTCTTC.

This clonotype was seen repeatedly, ten times or more. The chain uses TRBV2 and TRBJ1-5, with a possible D match to TRBD1 (5 bases). Germline CDR1 and CDR2: SNHLY and FYNNEI. There are 13 residues in the CDR3. V dropped 7 bases and J dropped 5 bases, with 12 bases sitting between them. The DNA for the CDR3 is TGTGCCAGCATGCGGCAGGGCGATCAGCCCCAGCATTTT. The encoded protein is CASMRQGDQPQHF.

This clonotype was counted ten times or more. The chain recombines TRBV27 with TRBJ1-5, with D perhaps TRBD1 (5 bases). The germline CDR1 and CDR2 sequences are MNHEY and SMNVEV (reference sequence). Trimming left V 5 bases short and J 7 bases short, with 12 bases between. The CDR3 extends over 13 amino acids. The CDR3 loop is CASSGQGGQPQHF. CDR3 bases: TGTGCCAGCAGTGGGCAGGGCGGCCAGCCCCAGCATTTT.

This clonotype was picked up many times. The chain recombines TRBV29-1 with TRBJ2-7; TRBD1 is a possible D gene (5 bases). The CDR3 runs 12 residues. The ends were cut back, 6 bases at V and 3 bases at J, with 12 bases in the middle. Germline lookup yields CDR1 SQVTM and CDR2 ANQGSEA. The CDR3 reads CSVEDTYYEQYF. The CDR3 region has the DNA TGCAGCGTCGAGGACACCTACTACGAGCAGTACTTC.